Included here is one T cell receptor (beta chain) sequence, with context. Its antigen is unidentified. Method: immunoSEQ multiplex PCR; TCRdb's copy keeps in-frame clones and lacks some. Of 120,000 to 150,000 clones in the sample, about 90% were seen once. Analysis merged second doses at about 4 or about 12 weeks. This sample was taken from a study of T cell responses to AZD1222 COVID-19 vaccine. Study observations and caveats: Unmutated variant regions reportedly attract nearly half of all spike-specific TCRs. All repertoire sampling was performed exclusively after the peak T cell response.

Per germline, CDR1 LNHDA and CDR2 SQIVND (reference sequence). Trimming stripped 1 base from V and 1 base from J, with 7 bases between. CDR3 length equals 14 residues. The chain couples TRBV19 to TRBJ1-2; the D is unclear. The starting material was peripheral blood, obtained 28 days after the second AZD1222 dose. This receptor was obtained from an adult who received the AZD1222 COVID-19 vaccine. The CDR3 nucleotides read TGTGCCAGTAGTATAGCGGGCCATAACTATGGCTACACCTTC. Encoded protein: CASSIAGHNYGYTF.